These 29 T cell receptor beta chains share one sample of origin, sequenced in a study of CD8 T cells in ankylosing spondylitis. No antigens are known for them. A single record per CDR3 protein comes from TCRdb applying MiXCR to the 5' RACE reads. The sample has roughly 90,000 distinct CDR3 sequences; about 9% are singletons. General observations from the study: Within ankylosing spondylitis blood, a TCR beta motif made up of under 10 highly homologous variants appeared to be characteristic.

Sequencing was done on a sample of blood, either unsorted or a sorted T cell fraction (not recorded which). The receptors were gathered from a male donor with ankylosing spondylitis.

This clonotype was counted a few times. V usage is TRBV27 and J usage is TRBJ1-1, with a possible D match to TRBD1 (5 bases). The CDR3 has 15 amino acids. Germline V gene lookup returns CDR1 MNHEY and CDR2 SMNVEV (reference sequence). Trimming left V 3 bases short and J 6 bases short, with 17 bases between. The CDR3 reads CASSLMAEGGAEAFF. DNA of the CDR3: TGTGCCAGCAGTTTGATGGCTGAGGGAGGGGCTGAAGCTTTCTTT.

In its sample, this clonotype ranks as medium-sized (0.01 to 0.1%). The chain has TRBV5-1 and TRBJ2-3; D unresolved. The CDR3 has 15 amino acids. The V gene lost 4 bases and the J gene lost 2 bases, with 14 bases spanning the gap. Germline CDR1 SGHRS, CDR2 YFSETQ. The CDR3 DNA sequence: TGCGCCAGCAGCCACCATGGTCAGGTCACAGATACGCAGTATTTT. This encodes CASSHHGQVTDTQYF.

The chain has TRBV12-3 or TRBV12-4 and TRBJ2-2, with TRBD2 matching over 9 bases. Trimming took 6 bases from V and 7 from J; bases not matched to a gene: 9. This CDR3 is 15 amino acids long. This chain's CDR3 is CASRPAGTSSGELFF. Written as DNA, the CDR3 is TGTGCCAGCAGGCCCGCCGGGACTAGCAGCGGGGAGCTGTTTTTT.

This clonotype is medium-sized within its sample. The chain is built from TRBV11-3 and TRBJ1-2; 9 positions match TRBD1. Losses at the gene ends were 7 bases for V and 1 base for J; bases not matched to a gene: 7. This CDR3 has 15 amino acids. In germline, CDR1 is SGHNT, CDR2 YENEEA. Written as DNA, the CDR3 is TGTGCCAGCACCAACCGGGACAGGGATAACTATGGCTACACCTTC. Encoded protein: CASTNRDRDNYGYTF.

As for this clonotype: A much larger clonotype is one base distant, so this may be a read error. The chain links TRBV9 to TRBJ1-1; unclear D gene. The V gene's germline CDR1 is SGDLS and CDR2 YYNGEE. The CDR3 consists of 12 residues. DNA for the CDR3: TGTGCCAGCAGGGTAGTGAACACTGAAGCTTTCTTT. Translating it yields CASRVVNTEAFF.

The sample holds many counts of this clonotype. V is TRBV3-1 and J is TRBJ2-7; no definite D call. V gave up 1 base and J gave up 3 bases, with 16 bases separating them. This CDR3 comprises 16 residues. From germline, CDR1 is LGHDT and CDR2 YNNKEL (reference sequence). The CDR3 bases are TGTGCCAGCAGCCAAGGTGCCGGGCTGGGGATCTACGAGCAGTACTTC. This gives the protein CASSQGAGLGIYEQYF.

The sample holds many counts of this clonotype. The CDR3 DNA follows: TGTGCCAGCAGTGAATGGATGAGCGAAAATTACGAGCAGTACGTC. Encoded protein: CASSEWMSENYEQYV. V usage is TRBV6-1 and J usage is TRBJ2-7; unclear D gene. The germline V gene has CDR1 MNHNS and CDR2 SASEGT. V was trimmed by 2 bases and J by 4 bases, leaving 15 bases between them. The CDR3 is made up of 15 amino acids.

The chain recombines TRBV5-1 with TRBJ2-1; 14 bases match TRBD2. V lost 4 bases and J lost 8; bases outside the gene matches: 8. CDR3 length: 16 amino acids. Germline assignment: CDR1 SGHRS and CDR2 YFSETQ. The DNA for the CDR3 is TGCGCCAGCAGCAATCCCGGGACTAGCGGGAGCCATGAGCAGTTCTTC. The encoded protein is CASSNPGTSGSHEQFF.

This clonotype was counted only a few times. This chain joins TRBV24-1 and TRBJ2-1, with 9 nucleotides matching TRBD2. The CDR3 runs to 16 residues. The germline CDR1 and CDR2 sequences are KGHDR and SFDVKD. V shed 4 bases and J 8 bases; nucleotides not matched to a gene: 11. CDR3 in DNA: TGTGCCACCAGTGACGTTCTAGCGGGAAAAACCGATGAGCAGTTCTTC. Its translation is CATSDVLAGKTDEQFF.

This clonotype occurred many times. The J gene is TRBJ1-5, the V gene TRBV5-1; weak D call: TRBD1 (6 bases). CDR1 and CDR2 from the germline V gene are SGHRS and YFSETQ. Trimming cost V 0 bases and J 5 bases, with 9 bases left between them. This CDR3 has 14 amino acids. CDR3 in DNA: TGCGCCAGCAGCTTGGGGACAGAGGATCAGCCCCAGCATTTT. Protein product: CASSLGTEDQPQHF. The full variable domain, rest sourced from reference TRBV5-1 and TRBJ1-5, is KAGVTQTPRYLIKTRGQQVTLSCSPISGHRSVSWYQQTPGQGLQFLFEYFSETQRNKGNFPGRFSGRQFSNSRSEMNVSTLELGDSALYLCASSLGTEDQPQHFGDGTRLSIL.

There are a few counts of this clonotype. CDR3 DNA sequence: TGCAGTGCTAGAGATCGCCGGGACAGGGGGCGTCTTCAGCCCCAGCATTTT. Protein product: CSARDRRDRGRLQPQHF. The chain links TRBV20-1 to TRBJ1-5, with TRBD1 identical over 12 bases. Germline CDR1 reads DFQATT; CDR2 reads SNEGSKA (reference sequence). The CDR3 length is 17 residues. J lost 6 bases, V lost 0 bases, and 9 bases had no gene match.

V is TRBV14 and J is TRBJ1-1; the D gene is possibly TRBD1 (6 bases). Trimming pared 3 bases from V and 1 base from J, leaving 6 bases between. This CDR3 comprises 13 residues. CDR1 SGHDN and CDR2 FVKESK come from the germline V gene. CDR3 loop: CASSHRGNTEAFF. The CDR3 DNA reads as TGTGCCAGCAGCCACAGGGGGAACACTGAAGCTTTCTTT.

At least ten counts were recorded for this clonotype. The chain recombines TRBV7-9 with TRBJ2-7; a weak D match, TRBD2 (5 bases). V shed 8 bases and J shed 5 bases, with 13 bases lying between them. The germline CDR1 and CDR2 sequences are SEHNR and FQNEAQ (reference sequence). This CDR3 region has 12 residues. The CDR3 here is CASLRGTDEQYF. In nucleotides, the CDR3 is TGTGCCAGCCTACGGGGTACCGACGAGCAGTACTTC.

The V and J genes are TRBV12-5 and TRBJ1-2; unclear D gene. This CDR3 is 15 amino acids long. Germline assignment: CDR1 LGHNT and CDR2 FRNRAP. V lost 1 base and J 3 bases, leaving 12 bases between the germline ends. The CDR3 sequence is CASGLDRGDYYGYTF. The CDR3 DNA reads as TGTGCTAGTGGTTTGGACCGGGGTGACTACTATGGCTACACCTTC.

The genes are TRBV4-2 and TRBJ1-5; D gene ambiguous. Germline V gives CDR1 LGHNA, CDR2 YNFKEQ. V lost 1 base, J lost 3 bases, and 4 bases lay in between. The CDR3 is 13 residues long. The CDR3 DNA follows: TGTGCCAGCAGCCAAGGGGACAATCAGCCCCAGCATTTT. Its translation is CASSQGDNQPQHF.

The CDR3 spells CASSLNPLAGASYNEQFF. For the CDR3, the DNA is TGTGCCAGCAGCTTAAATCCACTAGCGGGAGCCTCCTACAATGAGCAGTTCTTC. The genes are TRBV11-2 and TRBJ2-1; 11 bases match TRBD2. The CDR3 is 18 amino acids. The J segment lost 0 bases and the V segment lost 2 bases, leaving 6 bases of the junction unmatched. From germline, CDR1 is SGHAT and CDR2 FQNNGV.

This clonotype was found many times. The chain carries TRBV15 and TRBJ1-5; 7 nucleotides align to TRBD1. V was pared by 3 bases and J by 6 bases, with 14 bases of the junction left unmatched. Germline V lookup: CDR1 LNHNV, CDR2 YYDKDF (reference sequence). The CDR3 contains 17 residues. The CDR3 nucleotides are TGTGCCACCAGCAGTCAATATCAGACAGGGTCGGGTCAGCCCCAGCATTTT. It yields the protein CATSSQYQTGSGQPQHF.

Many counts were recorded for this clonotype. This chain links TRBV27 with TRBJ2-7; maybe TRBD1 (5 bases). Germline values: CDR1 MNHEY, CDR2 SMNVEV (reference sequence). The CDR3 is 13 residues long. The V end lost 3 bases, the J end lost 4 bases, and 10 bases lay between the germline ends. In DNA form, the CDR3 reads TGTGCCAGCAGTTTTTCCAGGGATTACGAGCAGTACGTC. It is translated as CASSFSRDYEQYV.

The V call is TRBV7-2, the J call TRBJ2-5; the match to TRBD2 covers 14 bases. The CDR3 loop spans 17 amino acids. CDR1 and CDR2 (germline): SGHTA, FQGNSA. The V segment lost 5 bases and the J segment 0 bases; nucleotides outside the gene matches: 5. This chain's CDR3 is CASSPGTSGRYQETQYF. CDR3 in DNA: TGTGCCAGCAGCCCCGGGACTAGCGGGAGATACCAAGAGACCCAGTACTTC.

This clonotype appeared many times. V is TRBV7-9 and J is TRBJ1-1, with 9 positions matching TRBD1. The CDR3 totals 14 residues. Germline V gene sequence: CDR1 SEHNR, CDR2 FQNEAQ (reference sequence). V was pared by 6 bases and J by 4 bases, with 6 bases of the junction left unmatched. CDR3: CASSQGTGTTEAFF. CDR3 sequence (DNA): TGTGCCAGCAGTCAAGGGACAGGGACCACTGAAGCTTTCTTT.

The rearrangement joins TRBV14 to TRBJ2-1, with 10 bases lining up with TRBD2. Germline-derived CDR1 and CDR2 are SGHDN and FVKESK. V lost 4 bases to trimming and J lost 5 bases; unmatched junction nucleotides: 5. The CDR3 sequence is 15 residues long. The CDR3 protein is CASSPGTSVDNEQFF. CDR3 in DNA: TGTGCCAGCAGCCCCGGGACTAGCGTGGACAATGAGCAGTTCTTC.

This clonotype was found a few times. This sequence joins TRBV7-8 and TRBJ2-3; tentatively, D is TRBD2 (6 bases). This CDR3 is built from 14 residues. Germline V lookup: CDR1 SGHVS, CDR2 FQNEAQ. Trimming removed 10 bases at V and 0 bases at J, with 14 bases between. The CDR3 reads CATGGAGSTDTQYF. The CDR3 DNA is TGTGCCACCGGAGGGGCGGGCAGCACAGATACGCAGTATTTT.

This clonotype was detected many times. The J gene is TRBJ1-5, the V gene TRBV25-1; TRBD1 might be the D (5 bases). Germline V lookup: CDR1 MGHDK, CDR2 SYGVNS. This CDR3 contains 15 residues. The V end was cut by 3 bases, the J end by 0 bases, with 9 bases between. CDR3 coding DNA: TGTGCCAGCAGTGAGGGGGTGGATAGCAATCAGCCCCAGCATTTT. It encodes CASSEGVDSNQPQHF.

The chain has TRBV6-1 and TRBJ1-1; D possibly corresponds to TRBD1 (5 bases). The CDR3 spans 13 residues. V dropped 7 bases and J dropped 1 base, with 10 bases sitting between them. Per germline, CDR1 MNHNS and CDR2 SASEGT. In nucleotides, the CDR3 is TGTGCCAGCACCCCGGACACGAACACTGAAGCTTTCTTT. This codes for CASTPDTNTEAFF.

The chain carries TRBV18 and TRBJ1-5; possible D gene TRBD1, 6 bases. With 2 bases removed from V and 4 bases from J, the gap between germline ends came to 12 bases. The CDR3 has 15 residues. Germline V gene lookup returns CDR1 KGHSH and CDR2 LQKENI. The CDR3 protein is CASSPGQSGNQPQHF. The CDR3 region has the DNA TGTGCCAGCTCACCAGGACAGTCTGGGAATCAGCCCCAGCATTTT.

The sample holds many counts of this clonotype. CDR3 sequence: CASSFSNLNRGGSGNTIYF. CDR3 coding DNA: TGTGCCAGCAGTTTTAGTAACCTCAACAGGGGAGGCTCTGGAAACACCATATATTTT. The V gene is TRBV12-3 or TRBV12-4, the J gene TRBJ1-3; 7 bases agree with TRBD1. The V segment lost 3 bases and the J segment 0 bases; nucleotides outside the gene matches: 14. There are 19 residues in the CDR3.

The table lists this clonotype with a few counts. This sequence joins TRBV19 and TRBJ2-1, with 9 bases lining up with TRBD2. The CDR3 is 15 residues long. Trimming at V came to 9 bases and at J to 3 bases, leaving 9 bases not matched to a gene. The germline V gene encodes CDR1 LNHDA and CDR2 SQIVND (reference sequence). The DNA for the CDR3 is TGTGCCAGCCAAATAGCGGGAGCCTTCTACAATGAGCAGTTCTTC. Translation: CASQIAGAFYNEQFF.

This clonotype was observed at least ten times. This rearrangement joins TRBV27 to TRBJ1-3; D gene unclear. Germline lookup yields CDR1 MNHEY and CDR2 SMNVEV (reference sequence). This CDR3 comprises 15 residues. V dropped 3 bases and J dropped 1 base, with 10 bases sitting between them. CDR3 protein: CASSLGTESGNTIYF. DNA for the CDR3: TGTGCCAGCAGTTTGGGCACTGAATCTGGAAACACCATATATTTT.

The chain carries TRBV7-7 and TRBJ2-1, with 7 bases fitting TRBD2. The V gene end was trimmed by 5 bases and the J gene end by 7 bases; junction bases not matched to a gene: 11. Germline V CDR1 and CDR2: SSHAT, FNYEAQ (reference sequence). The CDR3 extends over 15 amino acids. The CDR3 DNA follows: TGTGCCAGCAGCCCAGAGGCGGGAGTCGGAAATGAGCAGTTCTTC. Amino acid sequence: CASSPEAGVGNEQFF. The complete variable domain, with remaining parts taken from reference TRBV7-7 and TRBJ2-1, reads GAGVSQSPRYKVTKRGQDVTLRCDPISSHATLYWYQQALGQGPEFLTYFNYEAQPDKSGLPSDRFSAERPEGSISTLTIQRTEQRDSAMYRCASSPEAGVGNEQFFGPGTRLTVL.